What follows is one T cell receptor (beta chain) and its context. The antigen it binds to is not known. One base away there is no much larger clone; base qualities are not given. Libraries came from the immunoSEQ multiplex PCR assay. Processing in the source paper ran as follows. A statistical classification framework was developed to diagnose cytomegalovirus status using the catalog of TCR beta chain sequences. TCRdb mirrors the immuneACCESS table, restricted to in-frame sequences. Some clones are absent from its copies; in checked studies, under half trace to an unresolved V gene, and the reason for the others is unknown. The V and J calls and clone size come from that table; D and trimming were worked out from the DNA. In all, the sample holds approximately 150,000 clones, and roughly nine tenths of those were seen once. The biggest ten clones account for 3.3% of the sample. This entry comes from a study of cytomegalovirus exposure and HLA in healthy donors listed by TCRdb under 2017. Some background on the complete study: According to a later analysis, the 120 validation repertoires were produced on the same platform as the 666 repertoires of the first cohort. To predict cytomegalovirus infection status, the study brought together high-throughput TCR immunosequencing, statistical association of individual TCRs with disease status, and machine learning. The study was designed to test whether signatures of past pathogen exposure could be identified by cataloging public T cell receptors. In addition to the first cohort of hundreds of subjects, a separate validation cohort of 120 different subjects was used. What the study reported, not specific to this receptor: The authors suggested that the approach could potentially be extended to other disease states and immunological phenotypes. A later analysis lacked HLA typing for the validation cohort, so it scored co-occurrence in that cohort across all 110 or so repertoires. A total of fewer than 200 TCR beta chains were listed by the study as associated with cytomegalovirus. A few of the identified cytomegalovirus-associated TCR beta chains were confirmed in vitro to be specific for cytomegalovirus antigens. A later analysis found that TCRs clustered in the first cohort also tended to co-occur in the 120 validation repertoires, with approximately 95% of cluster scores above 0. Most TCR sequences were observed very rarely across donors, whereas some public TCRs were present in many individuals. In both the original and validation cohorts, the classifier was reported to diagnose cytomegalovirus status with high specificity and sensitivity.

Separate from the roughly 650-subject first cohort, the validation cohort of 95 to 150 subjects was the group to which the donors belonged. The CDR3 sequence holds 15 residues, the cysteine and phenylalanine included. The entry retains the CDR3 DNA only, 45 bases that are in frame from base 1. CDR1 MDHEN and CDR2 SYDVKM are derived from the germline V gene. The germline V and J ends show losses of 5 bases and 3 bases respectively, and no gene match explains 7 bases of the junction. Sequencing was carried out using PBMCs. The sequence links TRBV28 to TRBJ1-2, with 9 junctional bases fitting TRBD1. The TCR originated in a woman younger than 30 in good health and CMV-seropositive. This receptor carries the CDR3 CASSLQGARYYGYTF. The nucleotide sequence is given as TGTGCCAGCAGTCTACAGGGGGCTCGATACTATGGCTACACCTTC.